A selection of T cell receptor beta chains follows, all from one sample in a study of cytomegalovirus exposure and HLA in healthy donors. Some clones are missing from TCRdb's copy, which holds only in-frame ones; the method was immunoSEQ multiplex PCR. This specimen shows about 190,000 clones; the ten leading clones hold approximately 6.9%. Sequencing input: PBMCs. These receptors all come from a man aged 25 to 40 in good health and CMV-seronegative. The CDR3 runs from the conserved cysteine through the conserved F or W. A D gene is named only where the DNA matches it firmly.

D: TRBD2
V: TRBV9
J: TRBJ2-7
DNA: TGTGCCAGCAGCGGGACTAGCGGGCGGTCCTACGAGCAGTACTTC
CDR3: CASSGTSGRSYEQYF

D: TRBD2
V: TRBV7-2
J: TRBJ2-2
DNA: TGTGCCAGCAGCTTTAGCGGGAGGGCCCTGTCAACCGGGGAGCTGTTTTTT
CDR3: CASSFSGRALSTGELFF

D: -
V: TRBV6-1
J: TRBJ1-5
DNA: TGTGCCAGCAGTGACAATCAGAATCAGCCCCAGCATTTT
CDR3: CASSDNQNQPQHF

D: TRBD2
V: TRBV5-4
J: TRBJ2-7
DNA: TGTGCCAGCAGCGCGGGAGGGGGGTACGAGCAGTACTTC
CDR3: CASSAGGGYEQYF

D: TRBD2
V: TRBV5-1
J: TRBJ2-7
DNA: TGCGCCAGCAGCCCCGCGGGAGGGGCCGGCTACGAGCAGTACTTC
CDR3: CASSPAGGAGYEQYF

D: TRBD1
V: TRBV30
J: TRBJ1-1
DNA: TGTGCCTGGAACACAGGGGGCACTGAAGCTTTCTTT
CDR3: CAWNTGGTEAFF

D: -
V: TRBV7-9
J: TRBJ2-1
DNA: TGTGCCAGCAGCTTCGACTTACCCTACAATGAGCAGTTCTTC
CDR3: CASSFDLPYNEQFF

D: TRBD2
V: TRBV19
J: TRBJ2-5
DNA: TGTGCCAGTAGTATCCGTCACGGGACTAGCGGGGTGATGACCCAGTACTTC
CDR3: CASSIRHGTSGVMTQYF

D: TRBD1
V: TRBV15
J: TRBJ1-5
DNA: TGTGCCACCAGCAGCGACAGGGTTTCGGGGGGCAATCAGCCCCAGCATTTT
CDR3: CATSSDRVSGGNQPQHF

D: TRBD1
V: TRBV28
J: TRBJ1-5
DNA: TGTGCCAGCAGTTTATTCGTAACAGGGGCCGAACAGCCCCAGCATTTT
CDR3: CASSLFVTGAEQPQHF

D: -
V: TRBV6-1
J: TRBJ1-1
DNA: TGTGCCATCAAACGAGGGCTGGGCACTGAAGCTTTCTTT
CDR3: CAIKRGLGTEAFF

D: TRBD1
V: TRBV11-3
J: TRBJ1-2
DNA: TGTGCCAGCAGCAACCGAATCACAGGACAGGGAAACTCTGGCTACACCTTC
CDR3: CASSNRITGQGNSGYTF

D: -
V: TRBV4-3
J: TRBJ1-6
DNA: TGCGCCAGCAGCCAAGAGGCCGGCTGGAGAAATTCACCCCTCCACTTT
CDR3: CASSQEAGWRNSPLHF

D: TRBD1
V: TRBV4-2
J: TRBJ2-4
DNA: TGTGCCAGCAGCCATGAAACCGGGACAGGGGAAACCAAAAACATTCAGTACTTC
CDR3: CASSHETGTGETKNIQYF

D: TRBD2
V: TRBV7-2
J: TRBJ2-2
DNA: TGTGCCAGCAGCTTAGTATTATCGACTAGCGGCCGCACCGGGGAGCTGTTTTTT
CDR3: CASSLVLSTSGRTGELFF

D: -
V: TRBV9
J: TRBJ1-1
DNA: TGTGCCAGCAGCCCTATTTCGACAGGGAACACTGAAGCTTTCTTT
CDR3: CASSPISTGNTEAFF

D: -
V: TRBV29-1
J: TRBJ2-7
DNA: TGCAGCACACGGGGGACCGACTCTTACGAGCAGTACTTC
CDR3: CSTRGTDSYEQYF

D: -
V: TRBV7-9
J: TRBJ1-1
DNA: TGTGCCAGCAGCTCCCCCCGGTCGTCCCAATACACTGAAGCTTTCTTT
CDR3: CASSSPRSSQYTEAFF

D: -
V: TRBV5-8
J: TRBJ1-3
DNA: TGTGCCAGCAGCTTGGGATTACAGAGCCACTCTGGAAACACCATATATTTT
CDR3: CASSLGLQSHSGNTIYF

D: TRBD1
V: TRBV28
J: TRBJ1-5
DNA: TGTGCCAGCAGTTTATGGGGACAGGGAGAAGCCAATCAGCCCCAGCATTTT
CDR3: CASSLWGQGEANQPQHF

D: -
V: TRBV9
J: TRBJ1-3
DNA: TGTGCCAGCAGCGCCTTTAATCCGACAGTCTCTGGAAACACCATATATTTT
CDR3: CASSAFNPTVSGNTIYF

D: -
V: TRBV7-9
J: TRBJ2-5
DNA: TGTGCCAGCACCCTAGGGGCGAAAAGGCAAGAGACCCAGTACTTC
CDR3: CASTLGAKRQETQYF

D: TRBD1
V: TRBV27
J: TRBJ2-7
DNA: TGTGCCAGCAGTTTTTTGGGACAGGGGGGGGTGACCTACGAGCAGTACTTC
CDR3: CASSFLGQGGVTYEQYF

D: -
V: TRBV6-5
J: TRBJ2-3
DNA: TGTGCCAGCAGTTACTCAATCCAGGGGACAGATACGCAGTATTTT
CDR3: CASSYSIQGTDTQYF

D: -
V: TRBV7-9
J: TRBJ2-7
DNA: TGTGCCAGCAGCTTAGCCCCTCCCTACGAGCAGTACTTC
CDR3: CASSLAPPYEQYF

D: TRBD2
V: TRBV28
J: TRBJ2-5
DNA: TGTGCCAGCACCTCGGGGGGGGCCCAAGAGACCCAGTACTTC
CDR3: CASTSGGAQETQYF

D: TRBD2
V: TRBV7-2
J: TRBJ2-1
DNA: TGTGCCAGCAGCGGGGGAGGGAATGAGCAGTTCTTC
CDR3: CASSGGGNEQFF

D: TRBD1
V: TRBV2
J: TRBJ2-7
DNA: TGTGCCAGCAAGGACAGGGTAATGCCTCAGCAGTACTTC
CDR3: CASKDRVMPQQYF

D: TRBD1
V: TRBV10-3
J: TRBJ2-7
DNA: TGTGCCATCAGCGGGACAGGGTTCTACGAGCAGTACTTC
CDR3: CAISGTGFYEQYF

D: TRBD1
V: TRBV23-1
J: TRBJ1-5
DNA: TGCGCCCGGACAGGATGCAATCGGCCCCAGCATTTT
CDR3: CARTGCNRPQHF

D: -
V: TRBV13
J: TRBJ1-2
DNA: TGTGCCAGCAGCTTAGAGGCGGGGCCAAACTATGGCTACACTTTC
CDR3: CASSLEAGPNYGYTF

D: -
V: TRBV5-1
J: TRBJ2-7
DNA: TGCGCCAGCACCCCCCGGGGTAGCGGCTCCTACGAGCAGTACTTC
CDR3: CASTPRGSGSYEQYF

D: -
V: TRBV10-3
J: TRBJ2-2
DNA: TGTGCCCACCTCGCCCAGGACTCGAACACCGGGGAGCTGTTTTTT
CDR3: CAHLAQDSNTGELFF

D: -
V: TRBV2
J: TRBJ1-2
DNA: TGTGCCAGCAGCCCGCTCTTCCACCGGGGGGCTCCCTCATATGGCTACACCTTC
CDR3: CASSPLFHRGAPSYGYTF

D: -
V: TRBV7-6
J: TRBJ1-3
DNA: TGTGCCAGCAGCTTAGGCAGTTCTGGAAACACCATATATTTT
CDR3: CASSLGSSGNTIYF

D: TRBD2
V: TRBV6-5
J: TRBJ2-2
DNA: TGTGCCAGCAGTATGCGCGGGGGGGACCCCGGGGAGCTGTTTTTT
CDR3: CASSMRGGDPGELFF

D: TRBD1
V: TRBV7-3
J: TRBJ2-7
DNA: TGTGCCAGCAGCTCTGGACAGGGGGCAAACGAGCAGTACTTC
CDR3: CASSSGQGANEQYF

D: TRBD2
V: TRBV5-4
J: TRBJ2-3
DNA: TGTGCCAGCCGGATCGGGGGGAAAGATACGCAGTATTTT
CDR3: CASRIGGKDTQYF

D: TRBD2
V: TRBV7-9
J: TRBJ2-7
DNA: TGTGCCGCGGGGGGGAATCCCTACGAGCAGTACTTC
CDR3: CAAGGNPYEQYF

D: TRBD1
V: TRBV2
J: TRBJ2-7
DNA: TGTGCCAGCAGTTCACTGACAGGGGGCGAGCAGTACTTC
CDR3: CASSSLTGGEQYF

D: -
V: TRBV7-8
J: TRBJ1-5
DNA: TGTGCCAGCAGCCGAGGAGGGGTCGGGCAGCCCCAGCATTTT
CDR3: CASSRGGVGQPQHF

D: TRBD2
V: TRBV4-1
J: TRBJ2-7
DNA: TGCGCCAGCAGCTCAGGAAGGCTAGCGGGAGGGAGCCCCTACGAGCAGTACTTC
CDR3: CASSSGRLAGGSPYEQYF

D: -
V: TRBV7-9
J: TRBJ2-7
DNA: TGTGCCAGCAGCTTGGTGACAGGAACCTACGAGCAGTACTTC
CDR3: CASSLVTGTYEQYF

D: TRBD2
V: TRBV12-5
J: TRBJ2-3
DNA: TGTGCTAGTGGTTTAGGCGTAGCGGGGGAGCTATCAGATACGCAGTATTTT
CDR3: CASGLGVAGELSDTQYF

D: TRBD1
V: TRBV18
J: TRBJ2-7
DNA: TGTGCCAGCTCACCCGGGATTGGACAGGGGGCGACCTACGAGCAGTACTTC
CDR3: CASSPGIGQGATYEQYF

D: TRBD1
V: TRBV2
J: TRBJ1-3
DNA: TGTGCCAGCAGCTTACAGGGGGCTTCTGGAAACACCATATATTTT
CDR3: CASSLQGASGNTIYF

D: -
V: TRBV7-9
J: TRBJ2-3
DNA: TGTGCCAGCAGCTCAGCCGTCCCAGATACGCAGTATTTT
CDR3: CASSSAVPDTQYF

D: -
V: TRBV7-2
J: TRBJ2-2
DNA: TGTGCCAGCAGCTTATACAGGACGGGCACCGGGGAGCTGTTTTTT
CDR3: CASSLYRTGTGELFF

D: TRBD1
V: TRBV5-1
J: TRBJ1-2
DNA: TGCGCCAGCAGCCCAACAGGGGGGGGGTACTATGGCTACACCTTC
CDR3: CASSPTGGGYYGYTF

D: -
V: TRBV18
J: TRBJ1-1
DNA: TGTGCCAGCTCAACAACAGGGAGCGGAGCTTTCTTT
CDR3: CASSTTGSGAFF

D: TRBD2
V: TRBV2
J: TRBJ2-7
DNA: TGTGCCAGCAGGGCTAGTAGACTAGCGGGGCCCTACGAGCAGTACTTC
CDR3: CASRASRLAGPYEQYF

D: -
V: TRBV9
J: TRBJ1-1
DNA: TGTGCCAGCAGCGTAGTTGCGGGGGGGGACACTGAAGCTTTCTTT
CDR3: CASSVVAGGDTEAFF

D: TRBD2
V: TRBV11-3
J: TRBJ2-7
DNA: TGTGCCAGCAGCTTACCGCAGGCTAGCGGCTACGAGCAGTACTTC
CDR3: CASSLPQASGYEQYF

D: TRBD2
V: TRBV2
J: TRBJ2-1
DNA: TGTGCCAGCAGTCAGCGGGAGCTGGGTGAGCAGTTCTTC
CDR3: CASSQRELGEQFF